The 28 T cell receptor beta chains listed next were all sequenced from one sample in a study of T-cell reconstitution after alpha-beta-depleted transplantation in children (TCRdb year 2016). Library generation was performed with PCR. Sequencer: Illumina HiSeq 2500. To normalize quantification of the TCRbeta repertoire, the TCR libraries were built with molecular barcoding that relied on unique molecular identifiers. The public reads were reanalyzed by TCRdb: fastp trimming at Q25, MiXCR alignment, in-frame beta chains only. Identical CDR3 protein sequences are pooled into one entry, listed with their most common genes and DNA. Counted in this sample were about 610,000 distinct CDR3 sequences; roughly 10% of them appeared once. The ten largest clones add up to 3.5% to 5% of the sample. Sequenced material: PBMCs from the stem cell graft donor, taken from the stem cell graft. These TCRs come from a human donor who donated a stem cell graft to a child with acute myeloid leukemia.

This clonotype was picked up many times. The V and J genes are TRBV12-3 or TRBV12-4 and TRBJ2-1, with D possibly TRBD2 on 6 matching bases. The CDR3 is 18 amino acids. Trimming pared 7 bases from V and 4 bases from J, leaving 26 bases between. The CDR3 DNA sequence: TGTGCCAGCAAAGGGTTCGGTACTAGCCCCACTAAGTACAATGAGCAGTTCTTC. Residues: CASKGFGTSPTKYNEQFF.

The chain joins TRBV5-1 to TRBJ2-7, with 8 bases matching TRBD2. V trimming: 4 bases; J trimming: 3 bases; junction bases outside the gene matches: 9. The CDR3 length is 15 residues. Germline CDR1 reads SGHRS; CDR2 reads YFSETQ. DNA for the CDR3: TGCGCCAGCAGCCAAACTAGCGGTCGACTCTACGAGCAGTACTTC. It encodes CASSQTSGRLYEQYF.

In DNA, the CDR3 is TGTGCCAGCAGTTTTCTGGGGCTAGCGACCTACGAGCAGTACTTC. Translated: CASSFLGLATYEQYF. V gene TRBV27 combines with J gene TRBJ2-7; tentatively, D is TRBD2 (6 bases). The CDR3 length is 15 residues. CDR1 and CDR2 (germline): MNHEY, SMNVEV (reference sequence). Trimming left V 3 bases short and J 2 bases short, with 14 bases between.

Written as DNA, the CDR3 is TGTGCCAGCAGTTCCCAGGAATACAATGAGCAGTTCTTC. Translated, it gives CASSSQEYNEQFF. This chain links TRBV12-3 or TRBV12-4 with TRBJ2-1; D ambiguous. This CDR3 is built from 13 residues. Trimming pared 4 bases from V and 4 bases from J, leaving 8 bases between.

This clonotype came up many times. V gene TRBV6-5 combines with J gene TRBJ1-5, with 7 bases lining up with TRBD1. CDR3 size: 13 residues. V lost 2 bases and J lost 6; bases outside the gene matches: 1. Germline CDR1 is MNHEY and CDR2 is SVGAGI. The CDR3 loop is CASSYRGPQPQHF. The CDR3 DNA follows: TGTGCCAGCAGTTACAGGGGGCCTCAGCCCCAGCATTTT.

As regards this clonotype: The junction and the germline gene differ at one end; a read error may be behind it. The V and J genes are TRBV11-2 and TRBJ2-5, with 7 positions matching TRBD2. Per the germline V gene, CDR1 is SGHAT and CDR2 is FQNNGV. CDR3 length equals 15 residues. CDR3 DNA: TGTGCCAGCGGCTTCCGGGCGGGAGCGCGGGAGACCCGGTACTTC. This encodes CASGFRAGARETRYF. The full variable domain, rest sourced from reference TRBV11-2 and TRBJ2-5, is EAGVAQSPRYKIIEKRQSVAFWCNPISGHATLYWYQQILGQGPKLLIQFQNNGVVDDSQLPKDRFSAERLKGVDSTLKIQPAKLEDSAVYLCASGFRAGARETRYFGPGTRLLVL.

This chain connects TRBV20-1 to TRBJ2-1; 9 nucleotides match TRBD2. CDR3 size: 12 residues. Germline V gives CDR1 DFQATT, CDR2 SNEGSKA (reference sequence). The CDR3 here is CSPSGASDEQFF. CDR3 in DNA: TGCTCCCCTAGCGGGGCTTCGGATGAGCAGTTCTTC.

This clonotype was seen a handful of times. This rearrangement joins TRBV12-3 or TRBV12-4 to TRBJ2-1, with D possibly matching TRBD2 (6 bases). The V and J ends lost 6 bases and 5 bases respectively, with 23 bases between them. The CDR3 is made up of 17 amino acids. The CDR3 loop is CASSHPGFRERHNEQFF. CDR3 DNA: TGTGCCAGCAGCCATCCCGGTTTTCGGGAGCGCCACAATGAGCAGTTCTTC.

This clonotype was seen more than once but under ten times. The chain employs TRBV2 and TRBJ1-5; TRBD1 is a possible D gene (5 bases). This CDR3 is 15 amino acids long. Germline values: CDR1 SNHLY, CDR2 FYNNEI. The V gene lost 6 bases and the J gene lost 7 bases, with 19 bases spanning the gap. CDR3 in amino acids: CASRPGAGLGQPQHF. In DNA form, the CDR3 reads TGTGCCAGCAGGCCTGGGGCAGGGCTAGGGCAGCCCCAGCATTTT.

This chain uses TRBV7-9 with TRBJ1-1, with D uncertain. CDR1 is SEHNR, CDR2 FQNEAQ, per germline (reference sequence). Trimming removed 10 bases from V and 4 bases from J, with 13 bases in between. This CDR3 is 12 amino acids long. The DNA of the CDR3 is TGTGCCATAGACCCGACGGGCACTGAAGCTTTCTTT. Its translation is CAIDPTGTEAFF. The complete variable domain, with remaining parts taken from reference TRBV7-9 and TRBJ1-1, reads DTGVSQNPRHKITKRGQNVTFRCDPISEHNRLYWYRQTLGQGPEFLTYFQNEAQLEKSRLLSDRFSAERPKGSFSTLEIQRTEQGDSAMYLCAIDPTGTEAFFGQGTRLTVV.

The chain links TRBV5-6 to TRBJ2-1; D may be TRBD1 or TRBD2 (6 bases each). V lost 5 bases and J 9 bases, leaving 15 bases between the germline ends. The CDR3 sequence is 13 residues long. Germline CDR1 and CDR2: SGHDT and YYEEEE. The CDR3 coding sequence is TGTGCCAGCAGGGTCTGGGGGGCTGGTGAGCAGTTCTTC. This codes for CASRVWGAGEQFF.

This clonotype has only a few counts. The chain uses TRBV12-3 or TRBV12-4 and TRBJ2-7; 8 bases are a match to TRBD1. The J segment lost 1 base and the V segment lost 5 bases, leaving 4 bases of the junction unmatched. This CDR3 is built from 14 residues. CDR3 sequence (DNA): TGTGCCAGCAGTACGACAGGGGTGTCCTACGAGCAGTACTTC. This codes for CASSTTGVSYEQYF.

The chain joins TRBV4-3 to TRBJ2-1, with D hard to call. The CDR3 extends over 13 amino acids. V lost 2 bases and J lost 7, with 9 bases in between. Germline assignment: CDR1 LGHNA and CDR2 YSLEER. This CDR3 is CASSQIHGNEQFF. CDR3 bases: TGCGCCAGCAGCCAAATACACGGGAATGAGCAGTTCTTC.

The chain recombines TRBV12-3 or TRBV12-4 with TRBJ2-1; D remains ambiguous. V lost 1 base, J lost 5 bases, and 12 bases lay in between. The CDR3 has 15 residues. The CDR3 here is CASSLEPRAHNEQFF. The CDR3 DNA reads as TGTGCCAGCAGTTTAGAGCCTAGAGCCCACAATGAGCAGTTCTTC.

This clonotype was recorded at least ten times. This rearrangement joins TRBV5-1 to TRBJ2-2; D gene uncertain. Per germline, CDR1 SGHRS and CDR2 YFSETQ. The CDR3 consists of 15 residues. The V end lost 0 bases, the J end lost 2 bases, and 8 bases lay between the germline ends. The CDR3 here is CASSLAAANTGELFF. The CDR3 nucleotides are TGCGCCAGCAGCTTGGCGGCAGCTAACACCGGGGAGCTGTTTTTT.

The CDR3 here is CASSTGLLAGGSYEQYF. CDR3 sequence (DNA): TGTGCCAGCAGCACGGGGCTGTTGGCGGGAGGTTCCTACGAGCAGTACTTC. The J gene is TRBJ2-7, the V gene TRBV6-1; 8 bases line up with TRBD2. This CDR3 is built from 17 residues. Trimming took 6 bases from V and 1 from J; bases not matched to a gene: 14. Germline lookup yields CDR1 MNHNS and CDR2 SASEGT.

The CDR3 DNA is TGCGCCAGCAGCTTTCTAGCGGGAGCACCCTCTAGCACAGATACGCAGTATTTT. Translating gives CASSFLAGAPSSTDTQYF. The rearrangement uses TRBV5-1 and TRBJ2-3, with 10 positions matching TRBD2. The germline V gene has CDR1 SGHRS and CDR2 YFSETQ. V shed 2 bases, J shed 0 bases, and the junction held 9 bases outside the gene matches. CDR3 length: 18 residues.

This clonotype has more than one count but fewer than ten. V is TRBV5-1 and J is TRBJ2-5; 8 bases line up with TRBD2. Trimming removed 4 bases from V and 3 bases from J; junction bases left unmatched: 5. CDR3 size: 14 residues. Germline V gene data show CDR1 as SGHRS and CDR2 as YFSETQ. The CDR3 bases are TGCGCCAGCAGCCTTTACGGGAGGGAAGAGACCCAGTACTTC. Its translation: CASSLYGREETQYF. The variable domain in full, completed from reference TRBV5-1 and TRBJ2-5, reads KAGVTQTPRYLIKTRGQQVTLSCSPISGHRSVSWYQQTPGQGLQFLFEYFSETQRNKGNFPGRFSGRQFSNSRSEMNVSTLELGDSALYLCASSLYGREETQYFGPGTRLLVL.

This clonotype showed up many times. This CDR3 reads CASSFEAENQPQHF. In DNA form, the CDR3 reads TGTGCCAGCAGCTTTGAGGCAGAAAATCAGCCCCAGCATTTT. V is TRBV7-2 and J is TRBJ1-5; D remains unclear. CDR3 length: 14 amino acids. V was trimmed by 3 bases and J by 4 bases, leaving 10 bases between them. Germline CDR1 reads SGHTA; CDR2 reads FQGNSA. Variable domain in full (rest from reference TRBV7-2 and TRBJ1-5): GAGVSQSPSNKVTEKGKDVELRCDPISGHTALYWYRQSLGQGLEFLIYFQGNSAPDKSGLPSDRFSAERTGGSVSTLTIQRTQQEDSAVYLCASSFEAENQPQHFGDGTRLSIL.

CDR3: CASSLLIGSTEAFF. DNA for the CDR3: TGCGCCAGCAGCTTATTAATAGGGAGCACTGAAGCTTTCTTT. The V call is TRBV5-1, the J call TRBJ1-1; D unclear. The germline V gene encodes CDR1 SGHRS and CDR2 YFSETQ. V lost 2 bases, J lost 4 bases, and 12 bases lay in between. The CDR3 spans 14 residues.

This chain links TRBV28 with TRBJ2-5, with 10 bases fitting TRBD2. Germline values: CDR1 MDHEN, CDR2 SYDVKM. With 4 bases clipped from V and 2 bases from J, the junction kept 4 bases outside the gene matches. The CDR3 loop spans 15 amino acids. The chain's CDR3 is CASSSLAGGQETQYF. The CDR3 nucleotides are TGTGCCAGCAGTTCTTTAGCGGGAGGTCAAGAGACCCAGTACTTC.

This clonotype was found many times. The gene calls are TRBV15 and TRBJ1-2; D not certain. Germline V gene sequence: CDR1 LNHNV, CDR2 YYDKDF (reference sequence). The ends were cut back, 0 bases at V and 3 bases at J, with 14 bases in the middle. The CDR3 loop spans 16 amino acids. CDR3 loop: CATSRDLVIRYYGYTF. CDR3 DNA sequence: TGTGCCACCAGCAGAGATCTAGTAATCAGATACTATGGCTACACCTTC.

The sample holds a few counts of this clonotype. V gene TRBV7-9 combines with J gene TRBJ2-5; either TRBD1 or TRBD2 may fit D (5 bases each). The V gene's germline CDR1 is SEHNR and CDR2 FQNEAQ (reference sequence). This CDR3 comprises 15 residues. V lost 1 base and J lost 5, with 14 bases in between. The CDR3 nucleotides are TGTGCCAGCAGCTTAGGGGGGAGAGGAATGGAGACCCAGTACTTC. Translating gives CASSLGGRGMETQYF.

This clonotype appeared many times. V and J are TRBV12-3 or TRBV12-4 and TRBJ2-7, with TRBD1 as a possible D gene (5 bases). CDR3 length equals 13 residues. The ends were cut back, 9 bases at V and 3 bases at J, with 15 bases in the middle. CDR3 coding DNA: TGTGCCAGTCAGACAGCGACCCTCTACGAGCAGTACTTC. As protein: CASQTATLYEQYF.

Many counts were recorded for this clonotype. One end of the junction fails to match germline, which may point to a read error. The genes are TRBV5-1 and TRBJ2-5; no reliable D call. CDR3 length: 13 residues. Germline assignment: CDR1 SGHRS and CDR2 YFSETQ. The CDR3 region has the DNA TGTGCCAGCAGCTTAAGGGCAGGAGAGACCCAGTACTTC. Translated, it gives CASSLRAGETQYF.

This clonotype was seen repeatedly, ten times or more. The chain recombines TRBV5-1 with TRBJ1-5; TRBD1 agrees at 7 bases. Germline CDR1 and CDR2: SGHRS and YFSETQ. CDR3 length: 17 amino acids. J gave up 1 base and V 4 bases, and 11 bases lay outside the gene matches. The CDR3 sequence is CASSTDRRALSNQPQHF. As DNA, the CDR3 is TGCGCCAGCAGCACGGACAGGAGGGCTTTAAGCAATCAGCCCCAGCATTTT.

The rearrangement links TRBV7-2 to TRBJ2-7; the D gene is possibly TRBD2 (5 bases). CDR3 size: 14 residues. Deletions cut 3 bases from V and 1 base from J, with 10 bases between. Germline V gene data show CDR1 as SGHTA and CDR2 as FQGNSA. DNA for the CDR3: TGTGCCAGCAGCTTCTGGACTGATTCCTACGAGCAGTACTTC. Translation gives CASSFWTDSYEQYF.

The rearrangement joins TRBV20-1 to TRBJ2-1; 10 nucleotides match TRBD2. Germline V gene lookup returns CDR1 DFQATT and CDR2 SNEGSKA (reference sequence). Trimming took 0 bases from V and 5 from J; bases not matched to a gene: 16. The CDR3 is made up of 19 amino acids. CDR3 nucleotides: TGCAGTGCTAGAGATAGGGGGCTAGCGGGAGTAAGGGGGGACAATGAGCAGTTCTTC. It yields the protein CSARDRGLAGVRGDNEQFF.